The text below deals with one TCR beta chain. What it binds is unknown. Trimming took off 2 bases at V and 4 bases at J, with 23 bases between the two ends. The CDR3 is 18 residues long. CDR1 SGHVS and CDR2 FNYEAQ come from the germline V gene. This entry is derived from a study of T cell repertoires in cytomegalovirus infection. Study-level information: Shared public TCR beta signatures pointed to both CMV infection and a matching HLA type.

TCRdb recomputed calls from the reads with MiXCR, one row per CDR3 protein. The table lists under 200,000 distinct CDR3 sequences, roughly 20% of them singletons. The sequencing used CD8+ T cells from cultured PBMCs, collected from culture after CMV antigen stimulation. The chain carries TRBV7-6 and TRBJ1-2; tentatively, D is TRBD1 (6 bases). This clonotype was obtained from a human donor in good health (CMV status not recorded). Some clones in this sample may be carry-over from other donors' samples. CDR3 residues: CASSLSTTGQSAIYGYTF. The DNA of the CDR3 is TGTGCCAGCAGCTTATCAACGACAGGACAATCGGCTATCTATGGCTACACCTTC.